This TCR beta chain is from a study of identical twins. MiXCR was run by TCRdb on the 5' RACE reads, yielding one entry per CDR3 protein. Altogether some 1,700,000 distinct CDR3 sequences are present, around 33% being singletons, with the ten largest covering approximately 0.25%. The V and J ends lost 0 bases and 1 base respectively, with 6 bases between them. CDR1 and CDR2 from the germline V gene are GTSNPN and SVGIG (reference sequence). There are 13 residues in the CDR3. This clonotype was obtained from a newborn girl in good health. Source material: cord blood. This chain uses TRBV30 with TRBJ1-2, with D perhaps matching TRBD1 (5 bases). The CDR3 protein is CAWSVGHNYGYTF. CDR3 nucleotide sequence: TGTGCCTGGAGTGTAGGACATAACTATGGCTACACCTTC.